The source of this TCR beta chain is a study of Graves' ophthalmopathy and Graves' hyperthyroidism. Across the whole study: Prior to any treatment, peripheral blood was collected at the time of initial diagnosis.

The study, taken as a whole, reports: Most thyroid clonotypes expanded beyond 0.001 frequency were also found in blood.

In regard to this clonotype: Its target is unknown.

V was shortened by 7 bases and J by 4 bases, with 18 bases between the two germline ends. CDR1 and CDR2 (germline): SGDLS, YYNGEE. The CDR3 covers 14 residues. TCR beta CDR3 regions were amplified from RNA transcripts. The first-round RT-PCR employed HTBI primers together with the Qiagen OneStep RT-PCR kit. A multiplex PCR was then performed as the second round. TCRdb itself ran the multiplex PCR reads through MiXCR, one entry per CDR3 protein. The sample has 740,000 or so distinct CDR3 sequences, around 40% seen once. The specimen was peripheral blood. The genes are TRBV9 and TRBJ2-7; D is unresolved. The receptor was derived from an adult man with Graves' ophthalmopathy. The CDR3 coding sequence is TGTGCCAGCGGCCGTCAATTAGGGCGATACGAGCAGTACTTC. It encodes CASGRQLGRYEQYF.